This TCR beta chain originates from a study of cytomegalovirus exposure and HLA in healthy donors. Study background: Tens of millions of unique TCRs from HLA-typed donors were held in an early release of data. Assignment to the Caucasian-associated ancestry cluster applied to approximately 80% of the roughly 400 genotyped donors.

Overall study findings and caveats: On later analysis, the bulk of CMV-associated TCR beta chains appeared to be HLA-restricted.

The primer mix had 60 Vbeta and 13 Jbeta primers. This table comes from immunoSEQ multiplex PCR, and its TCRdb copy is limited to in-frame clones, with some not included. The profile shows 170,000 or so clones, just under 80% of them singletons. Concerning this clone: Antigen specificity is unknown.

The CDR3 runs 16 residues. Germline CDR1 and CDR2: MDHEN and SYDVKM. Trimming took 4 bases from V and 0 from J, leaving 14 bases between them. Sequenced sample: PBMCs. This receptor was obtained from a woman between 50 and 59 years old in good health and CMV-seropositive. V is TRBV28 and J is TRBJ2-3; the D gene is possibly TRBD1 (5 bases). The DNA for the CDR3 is TGTGCCAGCAGTTCCACGGACACGCAAAGCACAGATACGCAGTATTTT. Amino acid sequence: CASSSTDTQSTDTQYF.